These T cell receptor beta chains were read from a single sample in a study of shared clonotypes between healthy human individuals. Repertoires were generated with immunoSEQ multiplex PCR, while TCRdb's copy carries only in-frame clones and drops some. The sample holds around 2,000,000 clones; about 95% are singletons and the top ten take about 1.1%. The sequenced sample was naive CD8+ T cells sorted from blood. The receptors come from a man younger than 35 in good health. Both conserved end residues are part of each CDR3. D genes are given only for firm matches. Clone size is given for some rows only: seen once, a few or many times, or a class if the clone is expanded.

CDR3 protein,CDR3 DNA,D gene,J gene,V gene,clone size
CASSLGWEGAYEQYF,TGTGCCAGCAGCTTGGGCTGGGAGGGGGCCTACGAGCAGTACTTC,-,TRBJ2-7,TRBV5-4,-
CASSFIPANTGELFF,TGTGCCAGCAGCTTCATTCCGGCTAACACCGGGGAGCTGTTTTTT,-,TRBJ2-2,TRBV7-3,-
CASSVEGDWAVTGELFF,TGTGCCAGCAGCGTAGAGGGGGACTGGGCTGTCACCGGGGAGCTGTTTTTT,-,TRBJ2-2,TRBV9,-
CASSYAAMNTEAFF,TGTGCCAGCAGTTATGCAGCTATGAACACTGAAGCTTTCTTT,-,TRBJ1-1,TRBV6-5,-
CASSPGSNQPQHF,TGTGCCAGCAGCCCGGGTAGCAATCAGCCCCAGCATTTT,-,TRBJ1-5,TRBV7-9,-
CASSFQGQETQYF,TGTGCCAGCAGTTTTCAGGGGCAAGAGACCCAGTACTTC,-,TRBJ2-5,TRBV14,-
CASKFGGTYEQYF,TGTGCCAGCAAGTTTGGGGGGACCTACGAGCAGTACTTC,-,TRBJ2-7,TRBV6-5,-
CASSIGGTGDEQYF,TGTGCCAGTAGTATAGGCGGGACAGGGGACGAGCAGTACTTC,TRBD1,TRBJ2-7,TRBV19,-
CASSAGYEQYF,TGTGCCAGCAGTGCGGGATACGAGCAGTACTTC,-,TRBJ2-7,TRBV6-6,-
CASSFLSNTGELFF,TGTGCCAGCAGTTTTCTGTCGAACACCGGGGAGCTGTTTTTT,-,TRBJ2-2,TRBV27,-
CASSIQGQRVIANTEAFF,TGTGCCAGCAGCATTCAGGGACAGCGGGTGATAGCGAACACTGAAGCTTTCTTT,TRBD1,TRBJ1-1,TRBV9,-
CASRKTGVADTQYF,TGTGCCAGCAGAAAGACAGGGGTGGCAGATACGCAGTATTTT,TRBD1,TRBJ2-3,TRBV6-5,-
CASTRDRETNEKLFF,TGTGCCAGTACTAGAGACAGGGAAACTAATGAAAAACTGTTTTTT,TRBD1,TRBJ1-4,TRBV2,-
CASSGGQGGSNEKLFF,TGTGCCAGCAGTGGGGGACAGGGAGGTTCTAATGAAAAACTGTTTTTT,TRBD1,TRBJ1-4,TRBV6-1,-
CASSQAGTSGAQDEQFF,TGTGCCAGCAGCCAGGCCGGGACTAGCGGGGCACAGGATGAGCAGTTCTTC,TRBD2,TRBJ2-1,TRBV4-2,-
CASSSTLGGRGEQYF,TGTGCCAGCAGCTCAACCCTGGGGGGGCGAGGGGAGCAGTACTTC,-,TRBJ2-7,TRBV28,-
CASSLTSGSLEQYF,TGTGCCAGCAGTCTAACAAGCGGGAGTTTAGAGCAGTACTTC,TRBD2,TRBJ2-7,TRBV27,once
CASSLVGRDYGYTF,TGCGCCAGCAGCTTGGTGGGACGGGACTATGGCTACACCTTC,-,TRBJ1-2,TRBV5-1,-
CASSQGTSPPDTQYF,TGTGCCAGCAGCCAGGGGACTAGTCCCCCAGATACGCAGTATTTT,TRBD2,TRBJ2-3,TRBV13,-
CASSPRGDEQFF,TGTGCCAGCTCACCAAGGGGGGATGAGCAGTTCTTC,-,TRBJ2-1,TRBV18,-
CASSLSGGIYNEQFF,TGTGCCAGCAGTCTTAGCGGGGGGATATACAATGAGCAGTTCTTC,TRBD2,TRBJ2-1,TRBV27,-
CAWSPGTEAFF,TGTGCCTGGAGTCCGGGGACTGAAGCTTTCTTT,-,TRBJ1-1,TRBV30,-
CASSEVGPMNYEQYF,TGTGCCAGCAGTGAGGTCGGTCCAATGAACTACGAGCAGTACTTC,-,TRBJ2-7,TRBV25-1,-
CASSAGGQLYEQYF,TGTGCCAGCAGTGCTGGGGGACAGCTCTACGAGCAGTACTTC,TRBD1,TRBJ2-7,TRBV6-1,-
CASTNRVDQPQHF,TGTGCCAGCACCAACAGGGTCGATCAGCCCCAGCATTTT,-,TRBJ1-5,TRBV6-5,-
CASSLSSGNTIYF,TGTGCCAGCAGTCTTAGCTCTGGAAACACCATATATTTT,-,TRBJ1-3,TRBV25-1,-
CANRTGQGSATRPQHF,TGTGCCAACCGGACAGGACAGGGATCCGCGACACGGCCCCAGCATTTT,-,TRBJ1-5,TRBV21-1,-
CASSQGSLAEAFF,TGTGCCAGCAGCCAAGGGTCCCTGGCGGAAGCTTTCTTT,-,TRBJ1-1,TRBV4-2,-
CASSLRGAYEQYF,TGTGCCAGCAGCTTGCGGGGGGCCTACGAGCAGTACTTC,TRBD2,TRBJ2-7,TRBV5-4,-
CASSIFSASGVGELFF,TGTGCCAGTAGTATCTTCTCGGCTAGCGGCGTCGGGGAGCTGTTTTTT,TRBD2,TRBJ2-2,TRBV19,-
CASSEVQQYTF,TGTGCCAGCAGTGAAGTCCAACAGTACACCTTC,-,TRBJ1-2,TRBV25-1,-
CASSLVGGVNTEAFF,TGTGCCAGCAGCTTAGTGGGGGGGGTTAACACTGAAGCTTTCTTT,-,TRBJ1-1,TRBV11-3,-
CASSSSGTGFSEQYF,TGTGCCAGCAGCTCTTCCGGGACAGGGTTCTCCGAGCAGTACTTC,TRBD1,TRBJ2-7,TRBV9,-
CASSQTGKGTGELFF,TGTGCCAGTAGTCAAACAGGGAAGGGAACCGGGGAGCTGTTTTTT,-,TRBJ2-2,TRBV19,-
CASSPDFEAGTEAFF,TGCGCCAGCAGCCCCGACTTCGAAGCGGGTACTGAAGCTTTCTTT,-,TRBJ1-1,TRBV5-1,-
CSVEDPRARTDTQYF,TGCAGCGTTGAAGATCCGAGGGCCCGCACAGATACGCAGTATTTT,-,TRBJ2-3,TRBV29-1,-
CASSQDLAGSNQPQHF,TGCGCCAGCAGCCAAGATCTTGCGGGGAGCAATCAGCCCCAGCATTTT,-,TRBJ1-5,TRBV4-3,-
CASSQESWGRSSYNSPLHF,TGTGCCAGCAGCCAAGAATCGTGGGGGAGGAGCTCCTATAATTCACCCCTCCACTTT,-,TRBJ1-6,TRBV14,-
CASSPGVGLEYEQYF,TGTGCCAGCAGCCCAGGGGTGGGCCTCGAGTACGAGCAGTACTTC,-,TRBJ2-7,TRBV28,-
CASNIGTYSWETQYF,TGTGCCAGCAATATAGGGACTTATTCTTGGGAGACCCAGTACTTC,-,TRBJ2-5,TRBV6-1,-
CSVASGGAETQYF,TGCAGCGTGGCTAGCGGGGGGGCTGAGACCCAGTACTTC,TRBD2,TRBJ2-5,TRBV29-1,few
CASSTSDRGAEAFF,TGCGCCAGCAGCACCTCGGACAGGGGCGCTGAAGCTTTCTTT,TRBD1,TRBJ1-1,TRBV5-1,-
CATSTYPRDSAYEQYF,TGTGCCACCAGCACCTACCCACGGGACAGTGCCTACGAGCAGTACTTC,TRBD1,TRBJ2-7,TRBV15,-
CAIRSASRDTQYF,TGTGCCATCAGAAGCGCGTCAAGAGATACGCAGTATTTT,-,TRBJ2-3,TRBV10-3,-
CASSRFNEQYF,TGCGCCAGCAGTCGTTTTAACGAGCAGTACTTC,-,TRBJ2-7,TRBV23-1,few
CASSLEIPAGRPWSQYF,TGTGCCAGCAGCTTAGAAATCCCAGCGGGGAGGCCTTGGTCCCAGTACTTC,TRBD2,TRBJ2-5,TRBV7-9,-
CASSQANGQINEKLFF,TGCGCCAGCAGCCAGGCGAACGGACAGATCAATGAAAAACTGTTTTTT,-,TRBJ1-4,TRBV4-3,-
CASSQVGGNEQFF,TGCGCCAGCAGCCAAGTCGGGGGCAATGAGCAGTTCTTC,-,TRBJ2-1,TRBV4-1,-
CASSIGTTSYEQYF,TGTGCCAGCAGCATCGGGACTACTTCCTACGAGCAGTACTTC,TRBD2,TRBJ2-7,TRBV5-8,-
CCSGALYNEQFF,TGTTGCAGCGGGGCGCTATACAATGAGCAGTTCTTC,TRBD2,TRBJ2-1,TRBV30,-